What follows are 31 T cell receptor beta chains derived from one specimen sequenced in a study of tumor-infiltrating lymphocytes in primary liver carcinoma. Starting material for RNA and DNA co-extraction consisted of about 20-33 mg of unsorted bulk tissue. cDNA specific to TCR beta was made from 500 to 650 ng of total RNA, with a constant-region primer employed for priming. Libraries for TCR beta were built through three nested multiplex PCR rounds, which together made up a slightly modified ARM-PCR procedure. TRBV1-TRBV30 forward primers paired with a C-beta reverse primer drove the first two PCR rounds, about 10 cycles each. Each CDR3 protein gets one entry after TCRdb re-called the multiplex PCR reads with MiXCR. The sample consists of roughly 100,000 distinct CDR3 sequences, approximately 80% of them appearing once. The material sequenced was liver tumor tissue from sampling region 3. Described subset: tumor region T3, left-lateral pole. The receptors originated from a middle-aged man with primary liver carcinoma and hepatitis B virus infection.

For this clonotype: At one end the junction does not follow the germline gene, possibly because of a read error. The CDR3 sequence: CASSYPPPTNEKLLF. CDR3 coding DNA: TGTGCCAGCAGTTACCCGCCCCCAACTAATGAAAAACTGCTTTTT. This sequence joins TRBV6-5 and TRBJ1-4; D gene uncertain. The CDR3 sequence is 15 residues long. Germline V CDR1 and CDR2: MNHEY, SVGAGI.

Comment on this clonotype: Sequence at one end of the junction differs from germline and may be a read error. CDR3 sequence (DNA): TGTGCCTGCAGTTACGGAGACAGGGGACATACCTACGAGCAGTACTTC. Encoded protein: CACSYGDRGHTYEQYF. The chain joins TRBV6-5 to TRBJ2-7, with 8 bases lining up with TRBD1. This CDR3 is built from 16 residues. Per the germline V gene, CDR1 is MNHEY and CDR2 is SVGAGI.

This clonotype was detected only once. V usage is TRBV6-6 and J usage is TRBJ2-1; the D gene could be TRBD1 or TRBD2 (5 bases each). Germline loops: CDR1 MNHNY, CDR2 SVGAGI (reference sequence). V gave up 2 bases and J gave up 8 bases, with 10 bases separating them. This CDR3 spans 13 amino acids. In DNA, the CDR3 is TGTGCCAGCAGTTACGGGACCAGACATGAGCAGTTCTTC. It is translated as CASSYGTRHEQFF.

A remark on this clonotype: At one end the junction does not follow the germline gene, possibly because of a read error. V is TRBV12-3 or TRBV12-4 and J is TRBJ2-7; perhaps TRBD2 as D (7 bases). CDR3 length: 17 amino acids. CDR3 DNA: TGTGCCAGCAGTATAGAATGGTGGGAGGGGGTAAGATACGTGCAGTACTTC. As protein: CASSIEWWEGVRYVQYF.

V and J are TRBV28 and TRBJ2-1; the D gene is possibly TRBD1 (5 bases). Germline CDR1 is MDHEN and CDR2 is SYDVKM. CDR3 length: 15 amino acids. Trimming pared 6 bases from V and 7 bases from J, leaving 19 bases between. CDR3 amino acids: CASSPGAGNWNEQFF. In DNA form, the CDR3 reads TGTGCCAGCAGCCCCGGTGCAGGGAACTGGAATGAGCAGTTCTTC.

In this sample, this clonotype turned up a few times. This sequence may be a read error, since a much larger clone differs from it by one base. The CDR3 sequence is CAWSFINEQFF. The CDR3 bases are TGTGCCTGGAGTTTTATAAATGAGCAGTTCTTC. The chain couples TRBV30 to TRBJ2-1; D is unresolved. V was cut by 2 bases and J by 7 bases, with 6 bases left in between. The CDR3 totals 11 residues. Germline loops: CDR1 GTSNPN, CDR2 SVGIG (reference sequence).

The chain combines TRBV12-3 or TRBV12-4 with TRBJ2-1; 8 positions agree with TRBD1. The CDR3 has 15 residues. CDR3 sequence: CISSRSRTGLNEQFF. The CDR3 nucleotides are TGTATCAGCAGCCGCTCGAGGACAGGGCTCAATGAGCAGTTCTTC.

As for this clonotype: The conserved final phenylalanine or tryptophan is absent from the CDR3, which likely points to a read error. The CDR3 DNA reads TGTGCCAGCAGTCTGAACCCAGCTAACTATAACTACACCCTC. Encoded protein: CASSLNPANYNYTL. The chain couples TRBV6-5 to TRBJ1-2; no clear D gene. Germline loops: CDR1 MNHEY, CDR2 SVGAGI. The CDR3 contains 14 residues. V lost 5 bases to trimming and J lost 10 bases, with 20 bases between them.

In regard to this clonotype: One end of the junction varies from germline; a read error may be responsible. V usage is TRBV11-1 and J usage is TRBJ2-3; D possibly corresponds to TRBD2 (5 bases). The germline V gene has CDR1 SGHAT and CDR2 FQDESV (reference sequence). CDR3 size: 15 residues. CDR3 nucleotides: TGTGCCAGCAGTTTGCCGTGGGAGAGCACAGATACGCACTTTTTT. Amino acid sequence: CASSLPWESTDTHFF.

Comment on this clonotype: The junction does not match germline at one end; this may be a read error. This sequence joins TRBV7-2 and TRBJ1-5, with D uncertain. The CDR3 consists of 12 residues. Germline V gene data show CDR1 as SGHTA and CDR2 as FQGNSA. CDR3 in DNA: TGTGCCAGCAGTTTCGGAGGTCAGTCCCAGCATTTT. Translated, it gives CASSFGGQSQHF.

Regarding this clonotype: This may be a read error, as it is one base from a much larger clone. The rearrangement links TRBV28 to TRBJ2-1; unclear D gene. The CDR3 covers 14 residues. CDR1 is MDHEN and CDR2 is SYDVKM in the germline V gene. The CDR3 here is CASRMDLPYNEQLF. CDR3 nucleotides: TGTGCCAGCAGGATGGATTTACCCTACAATGAGCAGTTATTC.

For this clonotype: The final CDR3 position lacks the conserved phenylalanine or tryptophan, pointing to a likely read error. The DNA is left out, because the CDR3 cannot be placed on it with certainty; the CDR3 is given as TCRdb lists it. This chain joins TRBV12-3 or TRBV12-4 and TRBJ2-5; the table's D call, TRBD1, was not checked against the DNA. The CDR3 spans 14 amino acids, including both terminal residues. CDR3 residues: CASAQGQSQETQQL.

The chain couples TRBV6-2 or TRBV6-3 to TRBJ1-2; D remains ambiguous. V lost 9 bases, J lost 4 bases, and 24 bases lay in between. The germline V gene encodes CDR1 MNHEY and CDR2 SVGEGT. The CDR3 contains 16 residues. The CDR3 here is CASGQSGTFTIYGYTF. The CDR3 bases are TGTGCCAGTGGTCAGAGCGGAACCTTTACAATCTATGGCTACACCTTC.

Notes on this clonotype: A read error may produce the germline difference seen at one junction end. The V call is TRBV4-3, the J call TRBJ2-1, with unresolved D. Germline V CDR1 and CDR2: LGHNA, YSLEER. This CDR3 is 16 amino acids long. The chain's CDR3 is CASSQEWLVGYNEQIF. CDR3 sequence (DNA): TGCGCCAGCAGCCAAGAGTGGCTAGTGGGATACAATGAGCAGATCTTC.

Notes on this clonotype: The conserved phenylalanine or tryptophan normally closing the CDR3 is absent here, so this likely arose from a read error. This chain uses TRBV11-3 with TRBJ2-1; D remains ambiguous. In germline, CDR1 is SGHNT, CDR2 YENEEA. The CDR3 is made up of 12 amino acids. Trimming stripped 11 bases from V and 6 bases from J, with 14 bases between. In nucleotides, the CDR3 is TGTGCCTGCGACTTAAATGCCAATGAGCAGTTCTTA. Encoded protein: CACDLNANEQFL.

Notes on this clonotype: An end of the junction does not agree with germline; a read error may underlie this. The gene calls are TRBV29-1 and TRBJ1-1; unclear D gene. Germline V gene sequence: CDR1 SQVTM, CDR2 ANQGSEA. This CDR3 has 10 amino acids. For the CDR3, the DNA is TGCAGCATACTTGACATTGAAGCTTACTTT. It encodes CSILDIEAYF.

This clonotype is a singleton in its sample. A read error may produce the germline difference seen at one junction end. The genes are TRBV10-3 and TRBJ2-1, with 8 positions matching TRBD1. The CDR3 loop spans 13 amino acids. Looked up from germline, CDR1 is ENHRY and CDR2 is SYGVKD. The CDR3 DNA is TGTGTCATCAGTGAGTCGACGGGACAGGCGCAGTTCTTC. Translation: CVISESTGQAQFF.

With respect to this clonotype: Relative to the germline gene, one junction end is altered; a read error may explain this. V usage is TRBV6-2 or TRBV6-3 and J usage is TRBJ2-6; a possible D gene is TRBD1 (6 bases). Germline-derived CDR1 and CDR2 are MNHEY and SVGEGT. The CDR3 has 16 residues. CDR3 region: CASSEQGPAGASVLAF. DNA for the CDR3: TGTGCCAGCAGCGAACAGGGCCCCGCTGGGGCCAGCGTCCTGGCTTTC.

Worth noting for this clonotype: A read error may account for a junction end that differs from germline. The chain uses TRBV11-2 and TRBJ2-3; 9 nucleotides align to TRBD2. The CDR3 loop spans 17 amino acids. CDR1 and CDR2 from the germline V gene are SGHAT and FQNNGV. The CDR3 bases are TGTGTCAGCAGCTTAGATCCGGGGGGGACTAGCACAGATACGCTGTATTTT. It codes for CVSSLDPGGTSTDTLYF.

The chain joins TRBV6-2 or TRBV6-3 to TRBJ1-1; D unresolved. Trimming cost V 2 bases and J 4 bases, with 11 bases left between them. The CDR3 sequence is 14 residues long. Per the germline V gene, CDR1 is MNHEY and CDR2 is SVGEGT. CDR3: CASSYLDRGTEAFF. The CDR3 DNA sequence: TGTGCCAGCAGTTACCTTGACCGGGGCACTGAAGCTTTCTTT.

This clonotype was seen a few times. At one end the junction does not follow the germline gene, possibly because of a read error. The chain couples TRBV5-4 to TRBJ1-5, with no clear D. This CDR3 has 14 residues. The germline V gene has CDR1 SGHNT and CDR2 YYREEE (reference sequence). CDR3 bases: TGTGCCAGCAGTTTGGGAGGAGGCAATCAGCCCCAGCAATTT. This gives the protein CASSLGGGNQPQQF.

On this clonotype itself: The junction and the germline gene differ at one end; a read error may be behind it. CDR3 nucleotides: TGTACCAGCAGCCTCGTCGGGACAGAAAAACTGTTTTTT. It yields the protein CTSSLVGTEKLFF. V gene TRBV12-3 or TRBV12-4 combines with J gene TRBJ1-4; a weak D match, TRBD1 (6 bases). This CDR3 contains 13 residues.

The rearrangement joins TRBV29-1 to TRBJ2-5; the match to TRBD2 covers 8 bases. The CDR3 extends over 14 amino acids. Germline V gives CDR1 SQVTM, CDR2 ANQGSEA. Unmatched junction bases numbered 14, after V lost 7 bases and J lost 7 bases. CDR3 DNA sequence: TGCAGCGCCCTCGGGAGCGGGAGTGTTGGGACCCAGTACTTC. Protein sequence: CSALGSGSVGTQYF.

This clonotype was seen once. Here the CDR3 omits its conserved ending phenylalanine or tryptophan, so a read error is the likely source. No DNA is shown, since the ends of the CDR3 on it are uncertain; the CDR3 is the one TCRdb lists. The chain carries TRBV6-1 and TRBJ2-1; the table assigns TRBD2, which was not confirmed against the DNA. The CDR3 numbers 14 amino acids, ends counted. Germline V CDR1 and CDR2: MNHNS, SASEGT. The CDR3 loop is CARWSGRAVDEQIL.

Remarks on this clonotype: At one of its ends the junction is not consistent with the germline gene, which may arise from a read error. V gene TRBV2 combines with J gene TRBJ2-7, with D possibly being TRBD2 (6 bases). CDR1 SNHLY and CDR2 FYNNEI come from the germline V gene. This CDR3 has 13 amino acids. The CDR3 loop reads CASSWGTWGEQHF. The DNA for the CDR3 is TGTGCCAGCAGTTGGGGGACCTGGGGGGAACAGCACTTC. Full variable domain (outside the CDR3, taken from reference TRBV2 and TRBJ2-7): EPEVTQTPSHQVTQMGQEVILRCVPISNHLYFYWYRQILGQKVEFLVSFYNNEISEKSEIFDDQFSVERPDGSNFTLKIRSTKLEDSAMYFCASSWGTWGEQHFGPGTRLTVT.

V usage is TRBV29-1 and J usage is TRBJ2-3; 8 bases fit TRBD2. Trimming removed 7 bases from V and 6 bases from J; junction bases left unmatched: 9. This CDR3 has 13 amino acids. Looked up from germline, CDR1 is SQVTM and CDR2 is ANQGSEA. The CDR3 DNA reads TGCAGCGGTACCATAACGGGAGGGGATACGCAGTATTTT. The encoded protein is CSGTITGGDTQYF.

The V call is TRBV29-1, the J call TRBJ2-1; possible D gene TRBD1, 6 bases. Trimming pared 5 bases from V and 12 bases from J, leaving 17 bases between. The CDR3 covers 12 residues. Germline values: CDR1 SQVTM, CDR2 ANQGSEA. CDR3 bases: TGCAGCGTTAAAATCCAGGGACAATTGCAGTTCTTC. It yields the protein CSVKIQGQLQFF.

The chain combines TRBV11-2 with TRBJ2-2; D is unresolved. The CDR3 has 16 residues. The germline V gene has CDR1 SGHAT and CDR2 FQNNGV. V gave up 6 bases and J gave up 1 base, with 15 bases separating them. The CDR3 DNA reads as TGTGCCAGCAGTCGAGCACGGAAACAGAACACCGGGGAGCTGTTTTTT. It is translated as CASSRARKQNTGELFF.

For this clonotype: The junction departs from germline at one end; a sequencing error may be responsible. V and J are TRBV11-2 and TRBJ2-5; D may be TRBD1 (6 bases). Germline V gives CDR1 SGHAT, CDR2 FQNNGV. The length of the CDR3 is 15 residues. The CDR3 DNA is TGTACCAGCAGCCCCCGGAGAGCCCCAGGGGTGACCCAGTACTTC. It encodes CTSSPRRAPGVTQYF.

A note on this clonotype: Possible read error: a much larger clone is one base away. The conserved phenylalanine or tryptophan normally closing the CDR3 is absent here, so this likely arose from a read error. The chain joins TRBV5-1 to TRBJ2-2; no definite D call. Germline lookup yields CDR1 SGHRS and CDR2 YFSETQ. This CDR3 is built from 11 residues. Trimming took off 6 bases at V and 10 bases at J, with 10 bases between the two ends. CDR3 sequence (DNA): TGCGCCAGCAAGAAGTACGAGGAGCTGTTTTTA. Encoded protein: CASKKYEELFL.

As for this clonotype: The junction departs from the called germline gene at one end, perhaps through a read error. The chain uses TRBV4-3 and TRBJ2-2; the D gene is possibly TRBD1 (6 bases). Germline V gene data show CDR1 as LGHNA and CDR2 as YSLEER. This CDR3 is built from 18 residues. The CDR3 is CASSQSGGRTLNTRELFF. CDR3 coding DNA: TGCGCCAGCAGCCAATCTGGGGGCAGGACTCTGAACACCCGGGAACTGTTTTTT.